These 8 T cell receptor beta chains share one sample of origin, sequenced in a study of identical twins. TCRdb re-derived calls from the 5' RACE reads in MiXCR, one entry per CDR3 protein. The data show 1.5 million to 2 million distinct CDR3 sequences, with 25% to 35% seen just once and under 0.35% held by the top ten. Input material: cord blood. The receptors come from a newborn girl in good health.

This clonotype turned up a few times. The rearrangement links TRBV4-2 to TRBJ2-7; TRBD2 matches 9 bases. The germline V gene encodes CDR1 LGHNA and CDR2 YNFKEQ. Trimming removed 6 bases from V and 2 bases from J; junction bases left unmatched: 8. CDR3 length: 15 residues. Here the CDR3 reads CASSQSGGITYEQYF. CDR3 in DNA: TGTGCCAGCAGTCAGAGCGGGGGGATTACCTACGAGCAGTACTTC.

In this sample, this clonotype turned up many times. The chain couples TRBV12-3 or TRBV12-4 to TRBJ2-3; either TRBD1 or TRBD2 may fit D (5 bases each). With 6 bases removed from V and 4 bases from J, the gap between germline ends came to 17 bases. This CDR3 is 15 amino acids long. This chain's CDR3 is CASSPGTIGADTQYF. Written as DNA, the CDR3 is TGTGCCAGCAGCCCCGGGACCATAGGGGCAGATACGCAGTATTTT.

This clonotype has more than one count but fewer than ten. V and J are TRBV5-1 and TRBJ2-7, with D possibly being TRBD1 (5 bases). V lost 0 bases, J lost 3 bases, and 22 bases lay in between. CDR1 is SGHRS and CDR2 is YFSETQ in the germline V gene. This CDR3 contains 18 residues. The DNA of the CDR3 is TGCGCCAGCAGCTTGGGAACCTACTGGGGAAGGGGTTACTACGAGCAGTACTTC. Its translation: CASSLGTYWGRGYYEQYF.

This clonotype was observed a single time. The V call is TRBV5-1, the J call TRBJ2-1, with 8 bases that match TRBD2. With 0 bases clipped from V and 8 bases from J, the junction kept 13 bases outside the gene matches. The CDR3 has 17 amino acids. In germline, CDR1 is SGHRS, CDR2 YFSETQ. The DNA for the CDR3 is TGCGCCAGCAGCTTGGGGGCTAGCGGGCGGTTAAGCGATGAGCAGTTCTTC. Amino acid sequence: CASSLGASGRLSDEQFF.

The CDR3 DNA is TGTGCCAGCAGCTTAGGGTCCAGCGGGCGGGCGCAGTATTTT. Translated, it gives CASSLGSSGRAQYF. The chain is built from TRBV11-2 and TRBJ2-3; a weak D match, TRBD2 (6 bases). The CDR3 totals 14 residues. V shed 1 base and J shed 10 bases, with 15 bases lying between them. Germline-derived CDR1 and CDR2 are SGHAT and FQNNGV.

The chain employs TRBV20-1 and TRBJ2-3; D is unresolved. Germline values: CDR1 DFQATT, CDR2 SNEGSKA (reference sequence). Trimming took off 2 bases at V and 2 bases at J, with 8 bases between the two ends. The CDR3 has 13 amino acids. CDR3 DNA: TGCAGTGCTAGAATAGAGGCCACAGATACGCAGTATTTT. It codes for CSARIEATDTQYF.

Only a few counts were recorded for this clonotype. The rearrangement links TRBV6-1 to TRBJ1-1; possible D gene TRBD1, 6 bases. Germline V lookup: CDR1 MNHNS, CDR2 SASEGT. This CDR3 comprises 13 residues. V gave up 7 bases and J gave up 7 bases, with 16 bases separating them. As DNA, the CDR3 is TGTGCCAGCACCTCGGGGGGGCTGGGTGAAGCTTTCTTT. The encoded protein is CASTSGGLGEAFF.

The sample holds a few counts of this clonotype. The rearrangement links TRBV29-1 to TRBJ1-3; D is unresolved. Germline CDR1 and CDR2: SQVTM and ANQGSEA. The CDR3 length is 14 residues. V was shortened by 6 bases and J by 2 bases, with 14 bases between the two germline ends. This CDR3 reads CSVSTVTTGNTIYF. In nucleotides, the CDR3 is TGCAGCGTATCCACGGTTACTACTGGAAACACCATATATTTT. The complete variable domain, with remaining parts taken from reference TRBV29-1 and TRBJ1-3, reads SAVISQKPSRDICQRGTSLTIQCQVDSQVTMMFWYRQQPGQSLTLIATANQGSEATYESGFVIDKFPISRPNLTFSTLTVSNMSPEDSSIYLCSVSTVTTGNTIYFGEGSWLTVV.